The 9 T cell receptor beta chains in this list originate from one sample, sequenced in a study of shared clonotypes between healthy human individuals. Assay used: immunoSEQ multiplex PCR; TCRdb lists only in-frame clones, some missing. This table has about 2 million clones, roughly 94% appearing once. The source material was naive CD4+ T cells sorted from blood. The subset was: CD45RA+ positively selected. The origin of the receptors is a man aged 18-30 years in good health.

The chain combines TRBV5-1 with TRBJ2-5; 9 bases are a match to TRBD1. V was pared by 0 bases and J by 4 bases, with 10 bases of the junction left unmatched. The CDR3 consists of 17 residues. Germline lookup yields CDR1 SGHRS and CDR2 YFSETQ. The CDR3 here is CASSLGKGTGSRETQYF. In DNA form, the CDR3 reads TGCGCCAGCAGCTTGGGGAAGGGGACAGGGTCCAGAGAGACCCAGTACTTC.

The chain is built from TRBV5-1 and TRBJ2-5, with 11 bases matching TRBD2. The V gene end was trimmed by 3 bases and the J gene end by 5 bases; junction bases not matched to a gene: 9. Looked up from germline, CDR1 is SGHRS and CDR2 is YFSETQ. The CDR3 is made up of 16 amino acids. CDR3 in amino acids: CASSYGLAGAWETQYF. CDR3 nucleotide sequence: TGCGCCAGCAGCTACGGACTAGCGGGTGCATGGGAGACCCAGTACTTC.

In this sample, this clone turned up many times. The V and J genes are TRBV5-6 and TRBJ1-6, with D tentatively TRBD1 (6 bases). V shed 0 bases and J shed 10 bases, with 14 bases lying between them. In germline, CDR1 is SGHDT, CDR2 YYEEEE. This CDR3 has 15 residues. In DNA form, the CDR3 reads TGTGCCAGCAGCTTGGTCCTGGGGGCTAACTCACCCCTCCACTTT. Protein product: CASSLVLGANSPLHF. Full variable domain (rest looked up from reference TRBV5-6 and TRBJ1-6): DAGVTQSPTHLIKTRGQQVTLRCSPKSGHDTVSWYQQALGQGPQFIFQYYEEEERQRGNFPDRFSGHQFPNYSSELNVNALLLGDSALYLCASSLVLGANSPLHFGNGTRLTVT.

This clone turned up a few times. The chain employs TRBV19 and TRBJ1-5; D is unresolved. The CDR3 spans 14 residues. The V end was cut by 0 bases, the J end by 0 bases, with 3 bases between. CDR1 and CDR2 (germline): LNHDA, SQIVND (reference sequence). The CDR3 coding sequence is TGTGCCAGTAGTATAGATGGTAGCAATCAGCCCCAGCATTTT. Protein sequence: CASSIDGSNQPQHF.

This CDR3 reads CASSEVNLGTGTEAFF. The CDR3 nucleotides read TGTGCCAGCAGTGAAGTTAATCTTGGGACTGGAACTGAAGCTTTCTTT. The rearrangement links TRBV6-1 to TRBJ1-1; D perhaps matches TRBD1 (5 bases). There are 16 residues in the CDR3. CDR1 is MNHNS and CDR2 is SASEGT in the germline V gene. V lost 1 base, J lost 5 bases, and 17 bases lay in between.

V is TRBV19 and J is TRBJ1-2, with D maybe TRBD1 (5 bases). The length of the CDR3 is 13 residues. Trimming shortened V by 3 bases and J by 4 bases, and 9 bases separated the two germline ends. CDR1 and CDR2 (germline): LNHDA, SQIVND (reference sequence). The CDR3 region has the DNA TGTGCCAGTAGTATCGAGGGGCGCTATGGCTACACCTTC. This codes for CASSIEGRYGYTF.

The chain recombines TRBV9 with TRBJ2-2; 8 nucleotides align to TRBD1. This CDR3 is 15 amino acids long. Germline trimming cut 3 bases from V and 7 bases from J; bases unmatched to any gene: 8. Germline CDR1 SGDLS, CDR2 YYNGEE. CDR3 DNA sequence: TGTGCCAGCAGCGCCCGGACAGGGTTCATCGGGGAGCTGTTTTTT. Encoded protein: CASSARTGFIGELFF.

This chain links TRBV4-1 with TRBJ2-7; D unresolved. The CDR3 loop spans 15 amino acids. Trimming took 4 bases from V and 0 from J, leaving 13 bases between them. Germline V CDR1 and CDR2: MGHRA, YSYEKL. DNA for the CDR3: TGCGCCAGCAGCCCGTACGTAATAGCCTCCTACGAGCAGTACTTC. It translates to CASSPYVIASYEQYF.

This sequence joins TRBV5-1 and TRBJ2-3; 7 bases align to TRBD1. V lost 6 bases, J lost 9 bases, and 13 bases stayed unmatched. Germline V gives CDR1 SGHRS, CDR2 YFSETQ. The CDR3 consists of 14 residues. The CDR3 sequence: CASKVDREGGTQYF. Written as DNA, the CDR3 is TGCGCCAGCAAGGTAGACAGGGAAGGGGGAACGCAGTATTTT.